This passage covers 22 T cell receptor beta chains from one sample sequenced in a study of blood T cell repertoires in COVID-19. Libraries were prepared by immunoSEQ multiplex PCR; TCRdb keeps only in-frame clonotypes and omits some of them. There are roughly 150,000 clones in the sample; approximately 84% occur only once, and 8.3% lies in the top ten. The sequenced sample was peripheral blood. The origin of the receptors is a woman aged 55-69 years with COVID-19, enrolled during active disease.

The V call is TRBV11-3, the J call TRBJ2-2; 8 bases map to TRBD1. The germline CDR1 and CDR2 sequences are SGHNT and YENEEA. CDR3 length: 16 residues. V shed 4 bases and J 6 bases; nucleotides not matched to a gene: 10. Here the CDR3 reads CASSSRTGITAGELFF. The DNA for the CDR3 is TGTGCCAGCAGCTCAAGGACAGGGATCACAGCCGGGGAGCTGTTTTTT.

CDR3 residues: CASSLGRLPPSYEQYF. CDR3 bases: TGTGCCAGCAGCTTGGGCAGGTTACCACCCTCCTACGAGCAGTACTTC. The V and J genes are TRBV5-8 and TRBJ2-7; D is unclear. The CDR3 totals 16 residues. Between the trimmed V and J ends, which lost 0 bases and 0 bases, there was a span of 13 bases. Germline CDR1 reads SGHTS; CDR2 reads YDEGEE. Full variable domain (remainder filled in from reference TRBV5-8 and TRBJ2-7): EAGVTQSPTHLIKTRGQQATLRCSPISGHTSVYWYQQALGLGLQFLLWYDEGEERNRGNFPPRFSGRQFPNYSSELNVNALELEDSALYLCASSLGRLPPSYEQYFGPGTRLTVT.

This chain uses TRBV19 with TRBJ2-7; D is unclear. Germline-derived CDR1 and CDR2 are LNHDA and SQIVND (reference sequence). Trimming left V 3 bases short and J 5 bases short, with 11 bases between. CDR3 length: 13 amino acids. In DNA, the CDR3 is TGTGCCAGTAGTATCCCTCCTATCCACGAGCAGTACGTC. Amino acids: CASSIPPIHEQYV.

This clone was detected once. This chain's CDR3 is CASSFKRENTEAFF. The CDR3 bases are TGTGCCAGCAGCTTCAAACGGGAGAACACTGAAGCTTTCTTT. V and J are TRBV5-6 and TRBJ1-1; D uncertain. The V end was cut by 2 bases, the J end by 1 base, with 9 bases between. Germline V lookup: CDR1 SGHDT, CDR2 YYEEEE. This CDR3 has 14 residues.

J is TRBJ1-1 and V is TRBV12-5, with no clear D. Per the germline V gene, CDR1 is LGHNT and CDR2 is FRNRAP. Trimming stripped 4 bases from V and 1 base from J, with 7 bases between. The CDR3 runs to 13 residues. The CDR3 bases are TGTGCTAGTGGTTCCACAGCGAACACTGAAGCTTTCTTT. Translating gives CASGSTANTEAFF.

This clone was seen once. V and J are TRBV6-5 and TRBJ2-1; 7 nucleotides match TRBD2. Unmatched junction bases numbered 8, after V lost 3 bases and J lost 3 bases. The germline gives CDR1 MNHEY, CDR2 SVGAGI. The CDR3 extends over 16 amino acids. CDR3 loop: CASSYRSLADYNEQFF. The CDR3 DNA is TGTGCCAGCAGTTATAGGAGTCTAGCGGACTACAATGAGCAGTTCTTC.

This clone occurred once. The chain has TRBV6-5 and TRBJ1-2; D is perhaps TRBD1 (5 bases). Trimming removed 6 bases from V and 5 bases from J, with 16 bases in between. CDR1 is MNHEY, CDR2 SVGAGI, per germline. The CDR3 has 14 amino acids. The CDR3 loop is CASRVGAGKYGYTF. CDR3 bases: TGTGCCAGCAGAGTCGGCGCAGGGAAGTATGGCTACACCTTC.

The chain joins TRBV7-2 to TRBJ1-2; 8 bases are shared with TRBD1. V was pared by 4 bases and J by 5 bases, with 9 bases of the junction left unmatched. Per the germline V gene, CDR1 is SGHTA and CDR2 is FQGNSA. CDR3 length equals 15 residues. DNA of the CDR3: TGTGCCAGCAGCTCTCAGACAGGGGCTCAGTATGGCTACACCTTC. Translating gives CASSSQTGAQYGYTF. The variable domain in full, completed from reference TRBV7-2 and TRBJ1-2, reads GAGVSQSPSNKVTEKGKDVELRCDPISGHTALYWYRQSLGQGLEFLIYFQGNSAPDKSGLPSDRFSAERTGGSVSTLTIQRTQQEDSAVYLCASSSQTGAQYGYTFGSGTRLTVV.

The chain couples TRBV20-1 to TRBJ2-4, with unresolved D. This CDR3 comprises 13 residues. Germline CDR1 DFQATT, CDR2 SNEGSKA (reference sequence). Trimming left V 3 bases short and J 0 bases short, with 6 bases between. Written as DNA, the CDR3 is TGCAGTGCTAGTACTGAAGCCAAAAACATTCAGTACTTC. Its protein is CSASTEAKNIQYF.

Here the CDR3 DNA reads TGTGCCAGCAGTTTAGCGGGAGGGCCTGGTACGCAGTATTTT. Amino acids: CASSLAGGPGTQYF. V usage is TRBV6-2 or TRBV6-3 and J usage is TRBJ2-3, with 11 bases that match TRBD2. The CDR3 has 14 residues. Per germline, CDR1 MNHEY and CDR2 SVGEGT. J gave up 8 bases and V 4 bases, and 5 bases lay outside the gene matches.

This sequence joins TRBV6-5 and TRBJ1-5, with TRBD1 matching 9 bases. The CDR3 runs 15 residues. Trimming took 6 bases from V and 1 from J; bases not matched to a gene: 4. Germline assignment: CDR1 MNHEY and CDR2 SVGAGI. CDR3 in DNA: TGTGCCAGCAGGTCCGACAGGGGGAGCAATCAGCCCCAGCATTTT. Residues: CASRSDRGSNQPQHF.

The rearrangement joins TRBV3-1 (or the pseudogene TRBV3-2) to TRBJ2-2; D ambiguous. V lost 2 bases to trimming and J lost 8 bases, with 9 bases between them. This CDR3 contains 13 residues. CDR1 is LGHDT, CDR2 YNNKEL, per germline (reference sequence). As DNA, the CDR3 is TGTGCCAGCAGCCAAACCGGGTGGGGGGAGCTGTTTTTT. As protein: CASSQTGWGELFF.

This chain joins TRBV2 and TRBJ1-2, with D uncertain. The germline CDR1 and CDR2 sequences are SNHLY and FYNNEI. Trimming removed 7 bases at V and 4 bases at J, with 19 bases between. The CDR3 has 15 amino acids. The CDR3 DNA reads as TGTGCCAGCAAAGGAAACCCGATCCGGGGCTATGGCTACACCTTC. Its translation: CASKGNPIRGYGYTF. The complete variable domain, with remaining parts taken from reference TRBV2 and TRBJ1-2, reads EPEVTQTPSHQVTQMGQEVILRCVPISNHLYFYWYRQILGQKVEFLVSFYNNEISEKSEIFDDQFSVERPDGSNFTLKIRSTKLEDSAMYFCASKGNPIRGYGYTFGSGTRLTVV.

The V call is TRBV3-1 (or the pseudogene TRBV3-2), the J call TRBJ1-1; D unclear. CDR1 is LGHDT and CDR2 is YNNKEL in the germline V gene (reference sequence). The germline V and J ends were trimmed by 2 bases and 3 bases, with 10 bases remaining between them. CDR3 length equals 14 residues. The CDR3 region has the DNA TGTGCCAGCAGCCAACTCGGGAGGTACACTGAAGCTTTCTTT. Its translation is CASSQLGRYTEAFF.

CDR3 DNA sequence: TGTGCCAGCAGTTCTTATGGGGGCCCTGAAGCTTTCTTT. The encoded protein is CASSSYGGPEAFF. V usage is TRBV6-5 and J usage is TRBJ1-1; maybe TRBD1 (6 bases). Trimming took 4 bases from V and 6 from J, leaving 12 bases between them. Germline V gene data show CDR1 as MNHEY and CDR2 as SVGAGI. The CDR3 extends over 13 amino acids.

V gene TRBV5-1 combines with J gene TRBJ2-1, with 8 bases identical to TRBD2. CDR1 SGHRS and CDR2 YFSETQ come from the germline V gene. This CDR3 region has 15 residues. V shed 4 bases and J 9 bases; nucleotides not matched to a gene: 12. The CDR3 region is CASSPDGTRGAEQFF. CDR3 nucleotide sequence: TGCGCCAGCAGCCCGGACGGGACTAGGGGAGCTGAGCAGTTCTTC.

The genes are TRBV6-5 and TRBJ1-1; TRBD1 aligns across 7 bases. Trimming took 10 bases from V and 5 from J; bases not matched to a gene: 10. CDR3 length: 13 residues. Germline V CDR1 and CDR2: MNHEY, SVGAGI. This CDR3 is CATLQGRWTEAFF. CDR3 coding DNA: TGTGCCACCTTACAGGGGCGTTGGACTGAAGCTTTCTTT.

The chain couples TRBV4-2 to TRBJ1-2; 8 bases line up with TRBD1. The germline V gene encodes CDR1 LGHNA and CDR2 YNFKEQ. The CDR3 spans 15 residues. The junction had 4 bases not matched to a gene; V was cut back by 0 bases and J by 4 bases. The CDR3 loop is CASSQEEGQVYGYTF. CDR3 nucleotides: TGTGCCAGCAGCCAAGAGGAGGGACAGGTCTATGGCTACACCTTC.

V is TRBV25-1 and J is TRBJ1-1; a weak D match, TRBD1 (5 bases). The CDR3 runs to 15 residues. Germline CDR1 MGHDK, CDR2 SYGVNS. Trimming pared 3 bases from V and 5 bases from J, leaving 16 bases between. The DNA of the CDR3 is TGTGCCAGCAGTGAGCTCCTGGGGGGTAAAACTGAAGCTTTCTTT. Translation gives CASSELLGGKTEAFF.

This clone has a handful of counts. The genes are TRBV28 and TRBJ2-1, with 10 bases identical to TRBD2. The CDR3 consists of 15 residues. Germline assignment: CDR1 MDHEN and CDR2 SYDVKM. After removal of 4 bases from V and 3 bases from J, the junction contained 3 bases not matched to a gene. The CDR3 region is CASSSSGGGYNEQFF. The CDR3 coding sequence is TGTGCCAGCAGTTCAAGCGGGGGGGGCTACAATGAGCAGTTCTTC.

The chain has TRBV9 and TRBJ1-6; D is possibly TRBD1 (5 bases). This CDR3 comprises 14 residues. CDR1 is SGDLS, CDR2 YYNGEE, per germline. V shed 0 bases and J shed 8 bases, with 9 bases lying between them. The CDR3 DNA reads TGTGCCAGCAGCGTAGCTACGGGGGATTCACCCCTCCACTTT. Translation: CASSVATGDSPLHF.

The chain has TRBV5-4 and TRBJ1-2; D might be TRBD1 (6 bases). The CDR3 loop spans 15 amino acids. CDR1 and CDR2 from the germline V gene are SGHNT and YYREEE (reference sequence). V lost 4 bases and J lost 5, with 18 bases in between. CDR3 bases: TGTGCCAGCAGCGGATCAACGGGACAACAGTATGGCTACACCTTC. Encoded protein: CASSGSTGQQYGYTF. Supplemented by reference TRBV5-4 and TRBJ1-2, the full variable domain reads ETGVTQSPTHLIKTRGQQVTLRCSSQSGHNTVSWYQQALGQGPQFIFQYYREEENGRGNFPPRFSGLQFPNYSSELNVNALELDDSALYLCASSGSTGQQYGYTFGSGTRLTVV.